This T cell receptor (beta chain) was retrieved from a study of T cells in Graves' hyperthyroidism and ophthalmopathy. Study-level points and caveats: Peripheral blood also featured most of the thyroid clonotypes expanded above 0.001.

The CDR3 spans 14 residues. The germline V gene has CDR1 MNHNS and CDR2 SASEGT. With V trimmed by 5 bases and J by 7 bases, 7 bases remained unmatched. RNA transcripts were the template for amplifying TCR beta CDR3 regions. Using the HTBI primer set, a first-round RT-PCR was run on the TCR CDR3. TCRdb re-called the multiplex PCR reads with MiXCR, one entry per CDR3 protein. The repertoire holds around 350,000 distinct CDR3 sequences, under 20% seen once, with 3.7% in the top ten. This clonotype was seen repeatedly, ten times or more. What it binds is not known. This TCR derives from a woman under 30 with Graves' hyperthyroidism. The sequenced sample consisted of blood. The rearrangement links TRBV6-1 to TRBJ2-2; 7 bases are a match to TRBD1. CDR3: CASSTTGIGGELFF. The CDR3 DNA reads TGTGCCAGCAGTACGACAGGGATAGGCGGGGAGCTGTTTTTT.